Shown below are 11 T cell receptor beta chains from a single sample sequenced in a study of cytomegalovirus exposure and HLA in healthy donors. PCR was performed using 60 Vbeta and 13 Jbeta primers. Sequencing used immunoSEQ multiplex PCR; TCRdb keeps in-frame clones, though not all of them. The table has about 110,000 clones, approximately 60% seen once. The specimen was PBMCs. The receptors stem from a woman aged 30 to 39 in good health and CMV-seronegative.

This clone was seen only a few times. The CDR3 nucleotides are TGTGCCAGCAGGCACAGGGGACTGCTCTCTGGGGCCAACGTCCTGACTTTC. Translated: CASRHRGLLSGANVLTF. This chain connects TRBV27 to TRBJ2-6, with a weak D call TRBD1 (7 bases). This CDR3 spans 17 amino acids. Germline CDR1 MNHEY, CDR2 SMNVEV (reference sequence). The ends were cut back, 6 bases at V and 0 bases at J, with 15 bases in the middle.

This chain uses TRBV28 with TRBJ2-1; TRBD2 agrees at 8 bases. This CDR3 spans 15 amino acids. V shed 2 bases and J 3 bases; nucleotides not matched to a gene: 3. Germline-derived CDR1 and CDR2 are MDHEN and SYDVKM. CDR3 sequence (DNA): TGTGCCAGCAGTTTAGTCGGGAGGGTCTACAATGAGCAGTTCTTC. Amino acids: CASSLVGRVYNEQFF.

The chain couples TRBV28 to TRBJ2-7; 11 positions agree with TRBD2. The germline V gene encodes CDR1 MDHEN and CDR2 SYDVKM. The CDR3 is 19 residues long. V lost 2 bases and J lost 5; bases outside the gene matches: 17. In DNA, the CDR3 is TGTGCCAGCAGTTTAGGGCTAGCGGGAGGATTGTCGCCGGGAAACGAGCAGTACTTC. This translates into CASSLGLAGGLSPGNEQYF.

This rearrangement joins TRBV27 to TRBJ2-5, with 10 bases matching TRBD2. CDR1 is MNHEY and CDR2 is SMNVEV in the germline V gene (reference sequence). After removal of 3 bases from V and 5 bases from J, the junction contained 3 bases not matched to a gene. The CDR3 is 14 amino acids. CDR3 DNA: TGTGCCAGCAGTTTCGCAGCGGGAGGGGAGACCCAGTACTTC. This encodes CASSFAAGGETQYF.

The chain is built from TRBV27 and TRBJ2-2; TRBD2 matches at 8 bases. V gave up 10 bases and J gave up 7 bases; unmatched junction bases: 14. From germline, CDR1 is MNHEY and CDR2 SMNVEV (reference sequence). The length of the CDR3 is 15 residues. Here the CDR3 reads CATAISGGLGGELFF. CDR3 coding DNA: TGTGCCACCGCAATTTCGGGAGGGTTAGGCGGGGAGCTGTTTTTT.

This clone was counted a few times. This chain links TRBV10-3 with TRBJ2-7; 8 bases agree with TRBD2. The CDR3 has 16 residues. The V gene end was trimmed by 6 bases and the J gene end by 0 bases; junction bases not matched to a gene: 10. The V gene's germline CDR1 is ENHRY and CDR2 SYGVKD. The CDR3 nucleotides read TGTGCCATCAGAAACGCCGGGACTAGACACTCCTACGAGCAGTACTTC. Amino acids: CAIRNAGTRHSYEQYF.

In nucleotides, the CDR3 is TGCGCCAGCAGCCAAGAACAGAAACCCTACAATGAGCAGTTCTTC. Residues: CASSQEQKPYNEQFF. The chain is built from TRBV4-3 and TRBJ2-1; no clear D gene. CDR1 is LGHNA, CDR2 YSLEER, per germline. This CDR3 spans 15 amino acids. Deletions cut 0 bases from V and 2 bases from J, with 8 bases between.

This clone came up a few times. The chain joins TRBV7-9 to TRBJ1-1, with TRBD1 as a possible D gene (5 bases). Trimming cost V 4 bases and J 1 base, with 7 bases left between them. The germline V gene encodes CDR1 SEHNR and CDR2 FQNEAQ (reference sequence). There are 13 residues in the CDR3. The CDR3: CASSSQGNTEAFF. CDR3 in DNA: TGTGCCAGCAGCTCCCAGGGGAACACTGAAGCTTTCTTT.

The chain joins TRBV5-4 to TRBJ2-5, with D uncertain. CDR1 SGHNT and CDR2 YYREEE come from the germline V gene (reference sequence). The CDR3 spans 15 residues. Trimming took off 5 bases at V and 0 bases at J, with 14 bases between the two ends. The CDR3 sequence: CASSQLPRNQETQYF. CDR3 nucleotides: TGTGCCAGCAGTCAGCTCCCGCGGAACCAAGAGACCCAGTACTTC.

In this sample, this clone turned up a few times. The chain couples TRBV9 to TRBJ1-2; D uncertain. The ends were cut back, 0 bases at V and 7 bases at J, with 13 bases in the middle. The CDR3 runs 14 residues. Germline CDR1 is SGDLS and CDR2 is YYNGEE. The CDR3 DNA reads TGTGCCAGCAGCGTAGGTGGTACGATGAGTGGCTACACCTTC. It encodes CASSVGGTMSGYTF.

V and J are TRBV5-4 and TRBJ2-7, with 10 bases that match TRBD2. CDR3 length: 16 amino acids. Per the germline V gene, CDR1 is SGHNT and CDR2 is YYREEE (reference sequence). V gave up 0 bases and J gave up 3 bases; unmatched junction bases: 6. CDR3 loop: CASSLGSGRAGYEQYF. The DNA for the CDR3 is TGTGCCAGCAGCTTGGGGAGCGGGAGGGCGGGCTACGAGCAGTACTTC.